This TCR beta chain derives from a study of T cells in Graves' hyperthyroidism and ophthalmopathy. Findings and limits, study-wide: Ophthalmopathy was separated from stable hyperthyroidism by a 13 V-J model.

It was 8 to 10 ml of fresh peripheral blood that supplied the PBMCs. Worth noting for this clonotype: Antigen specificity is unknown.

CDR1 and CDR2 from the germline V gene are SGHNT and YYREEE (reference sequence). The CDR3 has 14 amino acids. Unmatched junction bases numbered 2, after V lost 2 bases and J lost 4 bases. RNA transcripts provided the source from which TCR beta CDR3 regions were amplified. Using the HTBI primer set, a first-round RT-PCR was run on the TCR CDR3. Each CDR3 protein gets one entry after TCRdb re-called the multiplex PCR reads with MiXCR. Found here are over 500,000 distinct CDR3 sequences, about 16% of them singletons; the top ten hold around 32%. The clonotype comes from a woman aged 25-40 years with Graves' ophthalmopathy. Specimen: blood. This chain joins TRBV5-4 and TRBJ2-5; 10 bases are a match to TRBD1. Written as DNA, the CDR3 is TGTGCCAGCAGCTTCCGGGACAGGGGAGAGACCCAGTACTTC. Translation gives CASSFRDRGETQYF.